This entry describes one T cell receptor beta chain. Germline CDR1 is SGHRS and CDR2 is YFSETQ. This CDR3 is 14 amino acids long. V was trimmed by 0 bases and J by 3 bases, leaving 10 bases between them. These data come from a study of cytomegalovirus exposure and HLA in healthy donors. Assay used: immunoSEQ multiplex PCR; TCRdb lists only in-frame clones, some missing. The data contain more than 110,000 clones, roughly 93% of them seen just once; the ten biggest clones take up roughly 1.9%. Sequences were obtained from PBMCs. V usage is TRBV5-1 and J usage is TRBJ2-7; the D gene is possibly TRBD2 (5 bases). The TCR comes from a man aged 18 to 29 in good health and CMV-seropositive. The CDR3 DNA follows: TGCGCCAGCAGCTTGGAACCGGGGATCTACGAGCAGTACTTC. This gives the protein CASSLEPGIYEQYF.